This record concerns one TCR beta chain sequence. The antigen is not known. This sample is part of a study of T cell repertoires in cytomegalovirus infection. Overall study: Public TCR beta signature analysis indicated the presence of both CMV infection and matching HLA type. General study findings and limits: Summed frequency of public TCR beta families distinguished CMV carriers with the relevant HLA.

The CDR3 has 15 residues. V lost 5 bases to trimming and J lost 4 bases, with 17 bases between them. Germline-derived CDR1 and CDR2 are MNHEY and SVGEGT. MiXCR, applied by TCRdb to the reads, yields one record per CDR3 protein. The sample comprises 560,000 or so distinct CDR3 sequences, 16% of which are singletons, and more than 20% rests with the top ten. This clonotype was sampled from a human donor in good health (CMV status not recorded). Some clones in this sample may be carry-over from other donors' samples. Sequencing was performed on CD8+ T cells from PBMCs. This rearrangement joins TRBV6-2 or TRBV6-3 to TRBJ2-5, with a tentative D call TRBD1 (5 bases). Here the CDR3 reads CASSVGGVQGETQYF. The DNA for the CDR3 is TGTGCCAGCAGTGTGGGTGGGGTTCAGGGAGAGACCCAGTACTTC.